This is a list of T cell receptor beta chains from one sample in a study of blood T cell repertoires in COVID-19. Measured with immunoSEQ multiplex PCR; TCRdb has only the in-frame clones, and not every one. The table lists roughly 250,000 clones, 75% to 90% of them singletons, with roughly 12% in the top ten. The sequencing sample was made of peripheral blood. All receptors derive from a woman aged 60-75 years with active or convalescent COVID-19. Both conserved end residues are part of each CDR3. D genes are given only for firm matches. Where a row states a size, it is once, few, many or the class of an expanded clone; other rows omit it.

clone_size: NA
d_call: NA
v_call: TRBV11-2
j_call: TRBJ2-7
cdr3_aa: CASSLDPKRVSYEQYF
cdr3_nt: TGTGCCAGCAGCTTAGATCCGAAACGCGTCTCCTACGAGCAGTACTTC

clone_size: NA
d_call: TRBD1
v_call: TRBV3-1/TRBV3-2
j_call: TRBJ2-3
cdr3_aa: CASSQDRLDREGDTQYF
cdr3_nt: TGTGCCAGCAGCCAAGATAGGCTGGACAGGGAAGGGGATACGCAGTATTTT

clone_size: NA
d_call: TRBD2
v_call: TRBV30
j_call: TRBJ2-3
cdr3_aa: CAWSVWLSGGAPDTQYF
cdr3_nt: TGTGCCTGGAGTGTATGGCTTAGCGGGGGGGCCCCAGATACGCAGTATTTT

clone_size: NA
d_call: NA
v_call: TRBV6-6
j_call: TRBJ2-7
cdr3_aa: CASSLVPGNHEQYF
cdr3_nt: TGTGCCAGCAGTTTAGTCCCGGGAAACCACGAGCAGTACTTC

clone_size: NA
d_call: NA
v_call: TRBV30
j_call: TRBJ1-4
cdr3_aa: CAWGPRGNEKLFF
cdr3_nt: TGTGCCTGGGGACCGCGGGGGAACGAAAAACTGTTTTTT

clone_size: once
d_call: TRBD1
v_call: TRBV10-2
j_call: TRBJ1-2
cdr3_aa: CASTPGQIYGYTF
cdr3_nt: TGCGCCAGCACCCCGGGACAGATCTATGGCTACACCTTC

clone_size: NA
d_call: NA
v_call: TRBV28
j_call: TRBJ1-1
cdr3_aa: CASSLSFEAFF
cdr3_nt: TGTGCCAGCAGTCTTAGCTTTGAAGCTTTCTTT

clone_size: NA
d_call: TRBD1
v_call: TRBV27
j_call: TRBJ2-2
cdr3_aa: CASSLETGKNTGELFF
cdr3_nt: TGTGCCAGCAGTTTAGAGACAGGGAAGAACACCGGGGAGCTGTTTTTT

clone_size: NA
d_call: TRBD1
v_call: TRBV18
j_call: TRBJ1-3
cdr3_aa: CASSRTGESGNTIYF
cdr3_nt: TGTGCCAGCTCACGGACAGGGGAGTCCGGAAACACCATATATTTT

clone_size: NA
d_call: NA
v_call: TRBV2
j_call: TRBJ2-7
cdr3_aa: CASSENSRYEQYF
cdr3_nt: TGTGCCAGCAGTGAGAACAGCCGCTACGAGCAGTACTTC

clone_size: NA
d_call: TRBD2
v_call: TRBV5-1
j_call: TRBJ2-3
cdr3_aa: CASSLWTSGTDTQYF
cdr3_nt: TGCGCCAGCAGCTTGTGGACTAGCGGCACAGATACGCAGTATTTT

clone_size: once
d_call: NA
v_call: TRBV5-1
j_call: TRBJ1-2
cdr3_aa: CASMRSPGYGYTF
cdr3_nt: TGCGCCAGCATGCGGTCCCCCGGCTATGGCTACACCTTC

clone_size: NA
d_call: TRBD1
v_call: TRBV5-6
j_call: TRBJ1-2
cdr3_aa: CASSPGTGNYGYTF
cdr3_nt: TGTGCCAGCAGCCCAGGGACAGGGAACTATGGCTACACCTTC

clone_size: NA
d_call: TRBD1
v_call: TRBV27
j_call: TRBJ1-5
cdr3_aa: CASRWTGGPGQPQHF
cdr3_nt: TGTGCCAGCAGATGGACAGGGGGCCCTGGGCAGCCCCAGCATTTT

clone_size: NA
d_call: NA
v_call: TRBV9
j_call: TRBJ1-6
cdr3_aa: CASSSGGGGSPLHF
cdr3_nt: TGTGCCAGCAGCTCCGGAGGGGGGGGTTCACCCCTCCACTTT

clone_size: NA
d_call: TRBD1
v_call: TRBV19
j_call: TRBJ1-2
cdr3_aa: CASSIPDRGYGYTF
cdr3_nt: TGTGCCAGTAGTATTCCCGACAGGGGATATGGCTACACCTTC

clone_size: NA
d_call: NA
v_call: TRBV6-5
j_call: TRBJ2-7
cdr3_aa: CASSYGGAGEQYF
cdr3_nt: TGTGCCAGCAGTTACGGGGGGGCGGGCGAGCAGTACTTC

clone_size: NA
d_call: TRBD2
v_call: TRBV27
j_call: TRBJ2-7
cdr3_aa: CASSSRTSGSYEQYF
cdr3_nt: TGTGCCAGCAGTTCCCGGACTAGCGGATCGTACGAGCAGTACTTC

clone_size: NA
d_call: NA
v_call: TRBV27
j_call: TRBJ1-1
cdr3_aa: CASSPRPGTEAFF
cdr3_nt: TGTGCCAGCAGTCCCCGTCCGGGGACTGAAGCTTTCTTT

clone_size: NA
d_call: NA
v_call: TRBV10-3
j_call: TRBJ1-1
cdr3_aa: CAISESQGTDTEAFF
cdr3_nt: TGTGCCATCAGTGAGTCCCAGGGGACGGACACTGAAGCTTTCTTT

clone_size: NA
d_call: NA
v_call: TRBV21-1
j_call: TRBJ2-7
cdr3_aa: CASSTYSQPEESYEQYF
cdr3_nt: TGTGCCAGCAGCACATACTCCCAGCCGGAGGAGAGCTACGAGCAGTACTTC

clone_size: NA
d_call: TRBD1
v_call: TRBV12-5
j_call: TRBJ1-2
cdr3_aa: CASGLGQRDRLSGYTF
cdr3_nt: TGTGCTAGTGGTTTGGGGCAACGGGACAGGTTGAGCGGCTACACCTTC